A selection of T cell receptor beta chains follows, all from one sample in a study of T-cell memory formation after mild COVID-19. TCRdb re-derived calls from the 5' RACE reads in MiXCR, one entry per CDR3 protein. Of some 200,000 distinct CDR3 sequences listed, around 21% are singletons. The sequenced sample was PBMCs or a T cell subset sorted from them (not recorded which). The receptors originated from an adult woman who had mild COVID-19 (a few samples of this study predate the infection). Cell type and time point are not known. Each CDR3 is given with its conserved first and last residue. A D gene is named only where the DNA matches it firmly. Only part of the rows carry a size: once, few, many, or a class if the clone is expanded.

cdr3_aa	cdr3_nt	d_call	j_call	clone_size	v_call
CASSTGRLNYEQYF	TGTGCCAGCAGCACGGGACGGCTGAACTACGAGCAGTACTTC	.	TRBJ2-7	.	TRBV12-3/TRBV12-4
CASSYWVGDQGSYNEQFF	TGTGCCAGCAGTTACTGGGTAGGGGATCAAGGCTCCTACAATGAGCAGTTCTTC	.	TRBJ2-1	few	TRBV6-2/TRBV6-3
CASSLSGQGRETQYF	TGTGCCAGCAGTTTATCGGGACAGGGGCGGGAGACCCAGTACTTC	TRBD1	TRBJ2-5	.	TRBV12-3/TRBV12-4
CASSLRETAHNEQFF	TGTGCCAGCAGTTTGCGGGAGACCGCCCACAATGAGCAGTTCTTC	TRBD2	TRBJ2-1	.	TRBV27
CASSSLGNIQYF	TGTGCCAGCAGTTCCCTCGGAAACATTCAGTACTTC	.	TRBJ2-4	.	TRBV5-4
CASSLGLGSDTEAFF	TGCGCCAGCAGCCTAGGCCTGGGGAGCGACACTGAAGCTTTCTTT	.	TRBJ1-1	few	TRBV4-1
CASSLAEGADEQYF	TGTGCCAGCAGCTTAGCGGAGGGGGCGGACGAGCAGTACTTC	.	TRBJ2-7	.	TRBV7-6
CATSRQVAGLYNEQFF	TGTGCCACCAGCCGACAAGTAGCGGGCCTATACAATGAGCAGTTCTTC	TRBD2	TRBJ2-1	few	TRBV15
CSVVMMGSNTGELFF	TGCAGCGTTGTCATGATGGGATCGAACACCGGGGAGCTGTTTTTT	.	TRBJ2-2	.	TRBV29-1
CASSRPERGFSNEQFF	TGTGCCAGCAGCCGGCCAGAGCGGGGCTTCTCCAATGAGCAGTTCTTC	TRBD2	TRBJ2-1	.	TRBV4-2
CASSEAPEGADTQYF	TGTGCCAGCAGTGAAGCGCCGGAGGGGGCAGATACGCAGTATTTT	.	TRBJ2-3	.	TRBV6-1
CASRQDQLGLTDTQYF	TGTGCCAGCAGACAAGATCAACTGGGCCTCACAGATACGCAGTATTTT	.	TRBJ2-3	.	TRBV3-1
CASTIGPGVDTQYF	TGTGCCAGCACGATCGGCCCCGGGGTAGATACGCAGTATTTT	.	TRBJ2-3	few	TRBV11-2
CAISERIAGGRETQYF	TGTGCCATCAGTGAAAGGATAGCGGGGGGGCGAGAGACCCAGTACTTC	TRBD2	TRBJ2-5	once	TRBV10-3
CASSLGSGGNEQFF	TGTGCCAGCAGCTTAGGAAGCGGGGGGAATGAGCAGTTCTTC	TRBD2	TRBJ2-1	.	TRBV11-2
CASTTAGVYEQYF	TGTGCCAGCACCACTGCCGGGGTTTACGAGCAGTACTTC	.	TRBJ2-7	few	TRBV13
CASIAGLSTDTQYF	TGTGCCAGCATTGCGGGCCTAAGCACAGATACGCAGTATTTT	.	TRBJ2-3	few	TRBV7-9
CASSLGLGFRNIQYF	TGTGCCAGCAGTCTGGGACTAGGATTTCGGAACATTCAGTACTTC	TRBD2	TRBJ2-4	.	TRBV27
CASTQRGQALVGNSPLHF	TGCGCCAGCACCCAAAGGGGACAGGCCCTCGTTGGGAATTCACCCCTCCACTTT	TRBD1	TRBJ1-6	.	TRBV4-1
CASSVAASGGYEQYF	TGTGCCAGCAGCGTAGCGGCTAGCGGGGGGTACGAGCAGTACTTC	TRBD2	TRBJ2-7	.	TRBV9
CASSQVGWTGRLDEQFF	TGTGCCAGCAGCCAAGTTGGATGGACAGGGAGGCTCGATGAGCAGTTCTTC	TRBD1	TRBJ2-1	.	TRBV14
CASSGPTSEQYF	TGTGCCAGCAGCGGACCTACTTCCGAGCAGTACTTC	.	TRBJ2-7	.	TRBV9